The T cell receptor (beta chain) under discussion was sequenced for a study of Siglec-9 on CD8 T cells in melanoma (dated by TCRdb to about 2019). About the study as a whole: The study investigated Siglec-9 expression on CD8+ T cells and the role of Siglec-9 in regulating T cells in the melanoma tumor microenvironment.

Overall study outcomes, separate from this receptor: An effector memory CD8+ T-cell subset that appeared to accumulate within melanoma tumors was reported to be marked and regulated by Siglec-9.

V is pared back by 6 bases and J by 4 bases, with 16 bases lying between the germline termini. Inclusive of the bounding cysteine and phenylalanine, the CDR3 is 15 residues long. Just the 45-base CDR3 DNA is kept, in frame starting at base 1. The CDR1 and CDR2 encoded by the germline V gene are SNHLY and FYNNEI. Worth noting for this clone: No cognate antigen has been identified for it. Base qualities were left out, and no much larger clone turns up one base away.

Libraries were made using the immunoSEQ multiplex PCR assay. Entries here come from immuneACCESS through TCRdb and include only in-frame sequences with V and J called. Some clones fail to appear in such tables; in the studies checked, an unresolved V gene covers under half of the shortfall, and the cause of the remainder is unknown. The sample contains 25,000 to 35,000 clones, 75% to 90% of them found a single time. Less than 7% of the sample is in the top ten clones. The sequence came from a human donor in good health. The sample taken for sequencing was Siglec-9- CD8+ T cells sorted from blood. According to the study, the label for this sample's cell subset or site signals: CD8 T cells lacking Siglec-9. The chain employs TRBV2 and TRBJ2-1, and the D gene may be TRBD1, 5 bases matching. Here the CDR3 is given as CASSVPGYSYNEQFF. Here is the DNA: TGTGCCAGCAGCGTGCCAGGGTATTCTTACAATGAGCAGTTCTTC.